These 28 T cell receptor beta chains were all obtained from the same sample, sequenced in a study of PD-L1 blockade in urothelial cancer. The time point here: peripheral blood 6 weeks after treatment start. Some clones are missing from TCRdb's copy, which holds only in-frame ones; the method was immunoSEQ multiplex PCR. The sample gives tens of thousands of clones, around nine tenths of which show up once; about 11% is in the top ten. The sample here was PBMCs, taken around atezolizumab (anti-PD-L1) treatment. These receptors came from a man aged 60 to 75 with urothelial cancer.

This sequence joins TRBV19 and TRBJ2-2; D remains unclear. The CDR3 extends over 15 amino acids. Looked up from germline, CDR1 is LNHDA and CDR2 is SQIVND (reference sequence). V gave up 4 bases and J gave up 6 bases, with 15 bases separating them. CDR3 region: CASSTWSQSAGELFF. In DNA form, the CDR3 reads TGTGCCAGTAGTACCTGGTCCCAGAGCGCCGGGGAGCTGTTTTTT.

The J gene is TRBJ2-7, the V gene TRBV10-3; 7 bases agree with TRBD2. The length of the CDR3 is 13 residues. Germline values: CDR1 ENHRY, CDR2 SYGVKD. With 9 bases clipped from V and 6 bases from J, the junction kept 11 bases outside the gene matches. This chain's CDR3 is CAITPGRAAEQYF. The DNA for the CDR3 is TGTGCCATAACCCCGGGGAGGGCAGCCGAGCAGTACTTC.

The V and J genes are TRBV19 and TRBJ1-2; no reliable D call. Germline V CDR1 and CDR2: LNHDA, SQIVND (reference sequence). The ends were cut back, 5 bases at V and 8 bases at J, with 18 bases in the middle. The CDR3 spans 14 residues. The chain's CDR3 is CASSFGSGNGGYTF. DNA of the CDR3: TGTGCCAGTAGTTTCGGTTCGGGAAACGGCGGCTACACCTTC.

The rearrangement joins TRBV28 to TRBJ2-7; 13 bases agree with TRBD2. The CDR3 is 15 residues long. From germline, CDR1 is MDHEN and CDR2 SYDVKM. J was trimmed by 4 bases and V by 5 bases; bases with no gene match: 5. The chain's CDR3 is CASSALAGGHYEQYF. DNA of the CDR3: TGTGCCAGCAGTGCACTAGCGGGAGGGCATTACGAGCAGTACTTC.

This sequence joins TRBV7-3 and TRBJ2-1; 9 nucleotides line up with TRBD2. The junction had 1 base not matched to a gene; V was cut back by 4 bases and J by 3 bases. This CDR3 spans 14 amino acids. In germline, CDR1 is SGHTA, CDR2 FQGTGA. CDR3 coding DNA: TGTGCCAGCAGCTATAGCGGGGGCTACAATGAGCAGTTCTTC. Protein: CASSYSGGYNEQFF.

This clone was picked up a small number of times. The genes are TRBV14 and TRBJ2-2; tentative D call: TRBD2 (5 bases). V dropped 5 bases and J dropped 4 bases, with 17 bases sitting between them. Germline values: CDR1 SGHDN, CDR2 FVKESK. The CDR3 loop spans 16 amino acids. CDR3 coding DNA: TGTGCCAGCAGCTTGCGGCCCGGGGTTACCACCGGGGAGCTGTTTTTT. Residues: CASSLRPGVTTGELFF.

The chain recombines TRBV5-4 with TRBJ2-7, with a tentative D call TRBD1 (6 bases). The germline gives CDR1 SGHNT, CDR2 YYREEE (reference sequence). The CDR3 extends over 13 amino acids. V lost 4 bases and J lost 9, with 17 bases in between. This CDR3 reads CASSIGTLRGQYF. The CDR3 coding sequence is TGTGCCAGCAGCATAGGGACATTGAGGGGGCAGTACTTC.

V and J are TRBV7-8 and TRBJ1-2; D is uncertain. CDR3 length equals 13 residues. Between the trimmed V and J ends, which lost 5 bases and 2 bases, there was a span of 9 bases. Germline-derived CDR1 and CDR2 are SGHVS and FQNEAQ. The CDR3 spells CASSHRRNYGYTF. The CDR3 DNA follows: TGTGCCAGCAGCCACCGGAGGAACTATGGCTACACCTTC.

J is TRBJ1-2 and V is TRBV27, with 8 bases that match TRBD1. This CDR3 comprises 14 residues. Trimming took 1 base from V and 3 from J; bases not matched to a gene: 1. Looked up from germline, CDR1 is MNHEY and CDR2 is SMNVEV (reference sequence). The CDR3 bases are TGTGCCAGCAGTTTATTCAGGGGGCACTATGGCTACACCTTC. Amino acid sequence: CASSLFRGHYGYTF.

This clone was detected only once. The CDR3 here is CASRSDGGLNNEQFF. The CDR3 nucleotides are TGTGCCAGCAGAAGCGATGGGGGCCTCAACAATGAGCAGTTCTTC. The rearrangement uses TRBV27 and TRBJ2-1, with D possibly being TRBD1 (6 bases). V was shortened by 6 bases and J by 5 bases, with 17 bases between the two germline ends. The CDR3 totals 15 residues. Germline values: CDR1 MNHEY, CDR2 SMNVEV (reference sequence).

In this sample, this clone turned up once. The genes are TRBV6-5 and TRBJ2-4; weak D call: TRBD1 (5 bases). V lost 2 bases, J lost 8 bases, and 13 bases lay in between. This CDR3 is 14 amino acids long. Germline lookup yields CDR1 MNHEY and CDR2 SVGAGI. CDR3 bases: TGTGCCAGCAGTTACGCAGGACATAGGCACATTCAGTACTTC. Encoded protein: CASSYAGHRHIQYF.

The chain carries TRBV6-1 and TRBJ1-6; unclear D gene. V lost 8 bases and J lost 7, with 6 bases in between. The V gene's germline CDR1 is MNHNS and CDR2 SASEGT. The CDR3 runs 11 residues. The CDR3 region is CASSANSPLHF. CDR3 in DNA: TGTGCCAGCTCCGCGAATTCACCCCTCCACTTT.

The V gene is TRBV4-1, the J gene TRBJ2-5, with D unresolved. V lost 4 bases and J 4 bases, leaving 13 bases between the germline ends. The CDR3 runs 14 residues. Germline V lookup: CDR1 MGHRA, CDR2 YSYEKL. The CDR3 spells CASSLVSGGETQYF. The CDR3 coding sequence is TGCGCCAGCAGCCTAGTTTCTGGCGGAGAGACCCAGTACTTC.

This clone was counted a few times. The chain joins TRBV5-1 to TRBJ2-2; 8 bases fit TRBD1. CDR3 size: 17 residues. V shed 2 bases, J shed 0 bases, and the junction held 6 bases outside the gene matches. CDR1 and CDR2 (germline): SGHRS, YFSETQ. CDR3 nucleotides: TGCGCCAGCAGCTTCGTCAGGGGGCCGACGAACACCGGGGAGCTGTTTTTT. Its protein is CASSFVRGPTNTGELFF.

This chain joins TRBV9 and TRBJ2-3; 7 bases agree with TRBD1. V lost 2 bases and J lost 3; bases outside the gene matches: 9. Germline lookup yields CDR1 SGDLS and CDR2 YYNGEE. The CDR3 runs 16 residues. CDR3 DNA: TGTGCCAGCAGCGTCTTAGAGGGGGCGGGTACAGATACGCAGTATTTT. This translates into CASSVLEGAGTDTQYF.

This clone was seen a handful of times. V gene TRBV9 combines with J gene TRBJ1-1; TRBD1 aligns across 8 bases. Unmatched junction bases numbered 13, after V lost 3 bases and J lost 0 bases. This CDR3 has 18 amino acids. CDR1 and CDR2 from the germline V gene are SGDLS and YYNGEE. CDR3 in DNA: TGTGCCAGCAGCGGGACAGGGCGCCCAGAATTGATGAACACTGAAGCTTTCTTT. Translation gives CASSGTGRPELMNTEAFF. The variable domain in full, completed from reference TRBV9 and TRBJ1-1, reads DSGVTQTPKHLITATGQRVTLRCSPRSGDLSVYWYQQSLDQGLQFLIQYYNGEERAKGNILERFSAQQFPDLHSELNLSSLELGDSALYFCASSGTGRPELMNTEAFFGQGTRLTVV.

This chain connects TRBV25-1 to TRBJ2-1, with D maybe TRBD2 (5 bases). The CDR3 length is 16 residues. Germline V gene data show CDR1 as MGHDK and CDR2 as SYGVNS. V was cut by 5 bases and J by 0 bases, with 14 bases left in between. The CDR3 is CASSLALASSYNEQFF. The CDR3 DNA is TGTGCCAGCAGTCTAGCTCTGGCTAGCTCCTACAATGAGCAGTTCTTC.

The chain is built from TRBV19 and TRBJ2-1; no reliable D call. The germline V gene has CDR1 LNHDA and CDR2 SQIVND (reference sequence). This CDR3 region has 18 residues. With 10 bases removed from V and 6 bases from J, the gap between germline ends came to 31 bases. This chain's CDR3 is CATDSPRGEDWQGNEQFF. Written as DNA, the CDR3 is TGTGCCACCGACTCCCCTCGCGGTGAGGATTGGCAAGGCAATGAGCAGTTCTTC.

The J gene is TRBJ2-7, the V gene TRBV9; 10 nucleotides match TRBD1. Germline V gene lookup returns CDR1 SGDLS and CDR2 YYNGEE. V gave up 4 bases and J gave up 6 bases; unmatched junction bases: 4. The CDR3 covers 13 residues. The CDR3 bases are TGTGCCAGCAGCTTGGGACAGGGGTTCGAGCAGTACTTC. It is translated as CASSLGQGFEQYF.

The genes are TRBV29-1 and TRBJ2-7, with 7 bases matching TRBD1. From germline, CDR1 is SQVTM and CDR2 ANQGSEA. V shed 7 bases, J shed 2 bases, and the junction held 11 bases outside the gene matches. The CDR3 length is 14 residues. The DNA of the CDR3 is TGCAGCGCCCTCCGGGACAGCAACCCCTACGAGCAGTACTTC. Translating it yields CSALRDSNPYEQYF.

The chain recombines TRBV28 with TRBJ2-7; 8 bases are a match to TRBD1. Germline CDR1 is MDHEN and CDR2 is SYDVKM. This CDR3 has 19 amino acids. The ends lost 6 bases at V and 2 bases at J; junction bases unmatched: 21. The CDR3, as DNA: TGTGCCAGCAGGCCTCGGACAGGGCTCCGCGGCAGACCCACCTACGAGCAGTACTTC. This translates into CASRPRTGLRGRPTYEQYF.

This clone was observed a few times. V and J are TRBV18 and TRBJ1-1; 7 nucleotides align to TRBD1. The ends lost 3 bases at V and 3 bases at J; junction bases unmatched: 7. CDR1 and CDR2 (germline): KGHSH, LQKENI. The CDR3 totals 15 residues. The CDR3 spells CASSPFTGEDTEAFF. CDR3 DNA sequence: TGTGCCAGCTCACCGTTCACAGGGGAGGACACTGAAGCTTTCTTT.

The CDR3 loop is CASNPGLQETQYF. The CDR3 nucleotides read TGTGCCAGCAACCCGGGACTACAAGAGACCCAGTACTTC. The chain has TRBV5-4 and TRBJ2-5; 7 bases align to TRBD2. Unmatched junction bases numbered 4, after V lost 6 bases and J lost 2 bases. Germline V lookup: CDR1 SGHNT, CDR2 YYREEE (reference sequence). This CDR3 region has 13 residues.

The chain carries TRBV2 and TRBJ2-1; 7 bases map to TRBD1. The CDR3 extends over 14 amino acids. Germline V gene sequence: CDR1 SNHLY, CDR2 FYNNEI. V trimming: 10 bases; J trimming: 3 bases; junction bases outside the gene matches: 9. CDR3 amino acids: CATQRQGFYNEQFF. DNA of the CDR3: TGTGCCACCCAGAGACAGGGTTTCTACAATGAGCAGTTCTTC.

This clone has a single count. The chain is built from TRBV29-1 and TRBJ2-1; 9 bases align to TRBD2. This CDR3 region has 18 residues. The germline V gene has CDR1 SQVTM and CDR2 ANQGSEA. V trimming: 2 bases; J trimming: 4 bases; junction bases outside the gene matches: 15. CDR3 bases: TGCAGCGTTGAATCCCCCTGGGGTAGCGGGGGTAGGTACAATGAGCAGTTCTTC. It is translated as CSVESPWGSGGRYNEQFF.

This chain joins TRBV7-9 and TRBJ1-2, with 7 bases identical to TRBD1. J gave up 8 bases and V 3 bases, and 15 bases lay outside the gene matches. Per germline, CDR1 SEHNR and CDR2 FQNEAQ (reference sequence). The CDR3 totals 16 residues. CDR3 protein: CASSFLSDRTARGYTF. The CDR3 nucleotides read TGTGCCAGCAGCTTCCTCTCGGACAGGACGGCGAGGGGCTACACCTTC.

The chain is built from TRBV7-3 and TRBJ1-4; TRBD1 matches at 7 bases. Looked up from germline, CDR1 is SGHTA and CDR2 is FQGTGA. This CDR3 spans 14 amino acids. V dropped 10 bases and J dropped 0; count of bases not matched to a gene: 5. The chain's CDR3 is CATQGGSTNEKLFF. The CDR3 DNA is TGTGCCACTCAGGGGGGTTCAACTAATGAAAAACTGTTTTTT.

The chain couples TRBV5-8 to TRBJ1-2; the match to TRBD1 covers 8 bases. Germline V lookup: CDR1 SGHTS, CDR2 YDEGEE. The CDR3 contains 15 residues. The trim removed 4 bases at V and 2 bases at J, leaving 7 bases unmatched. CDR3 loop: CASSPRTGRNYGYTF. For the CDR3, the DNA is TGTGCCAGCAGCCCCCGGACAGGGAGAAACTATGGCTACACCTTC.